This is a list of T cell receptor beta chains from one sample in a study of blood T cell repertoires in COVID-19. Assay used: immunoSEQ multiplex PCR; TCRdb lists only in-frame clones, some missing. The table shows more than 200,000 clones, with about nine tenths occurring only once. Material for sequencing was peripheral blood. The source is a woman aged 60-75 years with acute or convalescent COVID-19. Each CDR3 is given with its conserved first and last residue. The order of the fields is clone size, J gene, D gene, V gene, CDR3 DNA, CDR3 protein. A D gene is named only where the DNA matches it firmly. Clone size appears in some rows only: once, few, many, or a class for an expanded clone.

>-|TRBJ1-2|-|TRBV20-1
TGCAGTGCTAGTTTCCGGGATTATGGCTACACCTTC
CSASFRDYGYTF
>once|TRBJ2-7|-|TRBV7-3
TGTGCCAGCAGCTTAGGGGCAGGTCGAGAGCAGTACTTC
CASSLGAGREQYF
>-|TRBJ2-3|-|TRBV30
TGTGCCTGGAGTGTCAGAACTAGCTCGGCATGGCAGTATTTT
CAWSVRTSSAWQYF
>-|TRBJ2-5|TRBD1|TRBV15
TGTGCCACCAGCGACAGGGGGCGAGGTCAAGAGACCCAGTACTTC
CATSDRGRGQETQYF
>-|TRBJ2-7|TRBD2|TRBV29-1
TGCAGCGTTCTCGGGGCGGGGGGCTTCTACGAGCAGTACTTC
CSVLGAGGFYEQYF
>-|TRBJ1-1|-|TRBV28
TGTGCCAGCAGTTTACGTTCAGTCAGGGCTGAAGCTTTCTTT
CASSLRSVRAEAFF
>-|TRBJ2-3|-|TRBV10-2
TGCGCCAGCCTGGCTAGCGGCACAGATACGCAGTATTTT
CASLASGTDTQYF
>once|TRBJ2-2|-|TRBV27
TGTGCCAGCAGTTTTGCGATCGGGGAGCTGTTTTTT
CASSFAIGELFF
>-|TRBJ1-2|TRBD1|TRBV25-1
TGTGCCAGCAGTGTCGACAGGGGCTATGGCTACACCTTC
CASSVDRGYGYTF
>-|TRBJ2-3|-|TRBV7-3
TGTGCCAGCAGCTTAAGCGGTCCGATGACAGATACGCAGTATTTT
CASSLSGPMTDTQYF
>-|TRBJ1-4|TRBD1|TRBV18
TGTGCCAGCTCACCACTCCCTTCCGGGACAGGCTTCCGAAATGAAAAACTGTTTTTT
CASSPLPSGTGFRNEKLFF
>-|TRBJ1-3|-|TRBV7-2
TGTGCCAGCAGCCGGGACTGGACCTCTGGAAACACCATATATTTT
CASSRDWTSGNTIYF
>-|TRBJ1-5|TRBD1|TRBV5-8
TGTGCCAGCAGCGTCCTTGGACAGGGGCCTCAGCCCCAGCATTTT
CASSVLGQGPQPQHF
>-|TRBJ1-2|TRBD1|TRBV6-1
TGTGCCAGCAGTGCTCAACCCTCCACAGGGGCGGGCTATGGCTACACCTTC
CASSAQPSTGAGYGYTF
>-|TRBJ2-7|-|TRBV6-6
TGTGCCAGCAGTTACGATTACAGGAGTGAGCAGTACTTC
CASSYDYRSEQYF
>-|TRBJ2-7|-|TRBV5-1
TGCGCCAGCAGCTTGGGAGGGAGCTCCTACGAGCAGTACTTC
CASSLGGSSYEQYF
>once|TRBJ1-5|TRBD1|TRBV18
TGTGCCAGCTCACCAAAAGACAGGGGAGATAGCAATCAGCCCCAGCATTTT
CASSPKDRGDSNQPQHF
>-|TRBJ1-1|TRBD1|TRBV7-9
TGTGCCAGCAGCACCCGACCGGGACAGGGAGAAGCTTTCTTT
CASSTRPGQGEAFF
>-|TRBJ1-3|-|TRBV11-2
TGTGCCAGCAGTCTAGCGGCCCGTACCTCTGGAAACACCATATATTTT
CASSLAARTSGNTIYF
>-|TRBJ1-1|-|TRBV11-2
TGTGCCAGCAGCTTAGTCTCAGGGACTGAAGCTTTCTTT
CASSLVSGTEAFF
>-|TRBJ1-1|TRBD1|TRBV7-3
TGTGCCAGCAGCCTTGACAGGGTCACTGAAGCTTTCTTT
CASSLDRVTEAFF
>-|TRBJ1-5|-|TRBV7-2
TGTGCCAGCAGCTCGTCCCAGGGGAGCAATCAGCCCCAGCATTTT
CASSSSQGSNQPQHF
>-|TRBJ2-3|TRBD2|TRBV6-1
TGTGCCAGCAGTGAAGTTCCGACTAGCGGGGGGGCGGTCACAGATACGCAGTATTTT
CASSEVPTSGGAVTDTQYF
>-|TRBJ1-5|-|TRBV6-5
TGTGCCAGCAGTTACTCGACGGGAACGGATCAGCCCCAGCATTTT
CASSYSTGTDQPQHF
>-|TRBJ1-4|-|TRBV3-1/TRBV3-2
TGTGCCAGCAGCCGGGGGGTTGCCACTAATGAAAAACTGTTTTTT
CASSRGVATNEKLFF
>-|TRBJ2-7|-|TRBV30
TGTGCCTGGAGCAGGGTGTACGAGCAGTACTTC
CAWSRVYEQYF
>-|TRBJ1-1|-|TRBV19
TGTGCCACCGCATCCACTCGAGTCAGGGGCACTGAAGCTTTCTTT
CATASTRVRGTEAFF
>-|TRBJ2-7|-|TRBV6-5
TGTGCCAGCAGCCGGGAGTACGAGCAGTACTTC
CASSREYEQYF
>-|TRBJ1-1|-|TRBV19
TGTGCCAGTAGTATAGATGTAAGTCGCGGGGCGCGTACAACTGAAGCTTTCTTT
CASSIDVSRGARTTEAFF
>-|TRBJ2-5|-|TRBV11-2
TGTGCCAGCAGCTTAGCTCCCAGGGAGACCCAGTACTTC
CASSLAPRETQYF
>-|TRBJ2-7|-|TRBV7-9
TGTGCCAGCAGCTTAGTAGTCGCTAGGAGGCACGAGCAGTACTTC
CASSLVVARRHEQYF
>-|TRBJ2-5|-|TRBV21-1
TGTGCCAGCAGCAAAAGCTTGGACAGGCAAAAAGAAGAGACCCAGTACTTC
CASSKSLDRQKEETQYF
>-|TRBJ2-7|TRBD1|TRBV5-5
TGTGCCAGCAGCCTGGACAGGGGCCCCTACGAGCAGTACTTC
CASSLDRGPYEQYF
>-|TRBJ2-2|-|TRBV13
TGTGCCAGCAGCTACCCTCGACAGGACACCGGGGAGCTGTTTTTT
CASSYPRQDTGELFF
>few|TRBJ1-1|-|TRBV10-1
TGCGCCAGCAGTGAAGGAGGGTCGGGCACTGAAGCTTTCTTT
CASSEGGSGTEAFF
>-|TRBJ1-3|-|TRBV5-8
TGTGCCAGCAGCGCCAGCGGGGGTGGTGGAAACACCATATATTTT
CASSASGGGGNTIYF
>-|TRBJ1-2|TRBD1|TRBV19
TGTGCCAGTAGGGGGGACAGGCCTGGCTACACCTTC
CASRGDRPGYTF
>-|TRBJ2-7|TRBD2|TRBV3-1/TRBV3-2
TGTGCCAGCAGCCACTCGTCAGCTAGCGGGAGGGCCTGGGAGCAGTACTTC
CASSHSSASGRAWEQYF
>-|TRBJ1-1|-|TRBV30
TGTGCCGAACGGAGCGCCGCTGAAGCTTTCTTT
CAERSAAEAFF
>-|TRBJ2-2|TRBD1|TRBV9
TGTGCCAGCAGCTCCCCGGGACAGGGGTCGAACACCGGGGAGCTGTTTTTT
CASSSPGQGSNTGELFF
>-|TRBJ1-2|TRBD1|TRBV12-3/TRBV12-4
TGTGCCAGCAGTTCAGGGGGCTCTGGCTACACCTTC
CASSSGGSGYTF
>-|TRBJ2-1|TRBD1|TRBV11-3
TGTGCCAGCAGTCGGGGACAGGGGGCCTCCAATGAGCAGTTCTTC
CASSRGQGASNEQFF
>-|TRBJ1-2|-|TRBV5-6
TGTGCCAGCAGCCCCGGGGGGGGCATGGGATACTATGGCTACACCTTC
CASSPGGGMGYYGYTF
>-|TRBJ1-6|TRBD1|TRBV3-1/TRBV3-2
TGTGCCAGCAGCCAAGATGCAGGGGGCTGGAATTCACCCCTCCACTTT
CASSQDAGGWNSPLHF
>-|TRBJ2-7|-|TRBV10-1
TGCGCCAGCAGTGAACCTGGAGCGGCTCCTTACGAGCAGTACTTC
CASSEPGAAPYEQYF
>few|TRBJ1-6|TRBD1|TRBV25-1
TGTGCCAGCAGTGACGTTACCGGGACAGGGAATTCACCCCTCCACTTT
CASSDVTGTGNSPLHF
>once|TRBJ2-2|-|TRBV6-2/TRBV6-3
TGTGCCAGCAGTAGGACGATTAGGGGTGGCGGGGAGCTGTTTTTT
CASSRTIRGGGELFF
>-|TRBJ1-1|TRBD1|TRBV6-5
TGTGCCAACTGGGGGACAGGGGGGACTGAAGCTTTCTTT
CANWGTGGTEAFF
>few|TRBJ2-7|TRBD1|TRBV5-5
TGTGCCAGCGTCATCGATGGACAGGGGGTTGGCGAGCAGTACTTC
CASVIDGQGVGEQYF
>-|TRBJ2-4|TRBD2|TRBV5-1
TGCGCCAGCAGCTTGGTCCCGGGGGGGCCAACCGGCATTCAGTACTTC
CASSLVPGGPTGIQYF
>-|TRBJ2-7|-|TRBV10-1
TGCGCCAGCAGTGAGGACTGGAGCTCCTACGAGCAGTACTTC
CASSEDWSSYEQYF
>-|TRBJ2-4|TRBD2|TRBV5-1
TGCGCCAGTAGCGGACTAGCGGGGGGGTCTGGAAACATTCAGTACTTC
CASSGLAGGSGNIQYF
>-|TRBJ2-7|TRBD2|TRBV6-6
TGTGCCAGCAGTTACGCCGGACTAGACCTTTACGAGCAGTACTTC
CASSYAGLDLYEQYF
>-|TRBJ1-1|-|TRBV28
TGTGCCAGCAGTTTATTCAACACGCGGGGTGAAGCTTTCTTT
CASSLFNTRGEAFF